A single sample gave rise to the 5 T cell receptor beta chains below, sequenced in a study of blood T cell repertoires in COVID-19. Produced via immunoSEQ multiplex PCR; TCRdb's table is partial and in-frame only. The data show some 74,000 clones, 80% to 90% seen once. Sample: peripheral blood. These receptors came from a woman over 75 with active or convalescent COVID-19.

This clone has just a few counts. This CDR3 is CASSPPMRESYTF. In DNA, the CDR3 is TGTGCCAGCTCACCACCAATGCGTGAGAGCTACACCTTC. This chain links TRBV18 with TRBJ1-2, with unresolved D. V lost 0 bases and J 9 bases, leaving 11 bases between the germline ends. This CDR3 is built from 13 residues. In germline, CDR1 is KGHSH, CDR2 LQKENI.

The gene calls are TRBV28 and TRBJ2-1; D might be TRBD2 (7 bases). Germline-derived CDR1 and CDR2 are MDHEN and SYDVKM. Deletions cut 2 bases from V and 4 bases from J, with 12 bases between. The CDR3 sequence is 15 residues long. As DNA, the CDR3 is TGTGCCAGCAGTTTAGGGGGGGCCGGTTACAATGAGCAGTTCTTC. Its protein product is CASSLGGAGYNEQFF.

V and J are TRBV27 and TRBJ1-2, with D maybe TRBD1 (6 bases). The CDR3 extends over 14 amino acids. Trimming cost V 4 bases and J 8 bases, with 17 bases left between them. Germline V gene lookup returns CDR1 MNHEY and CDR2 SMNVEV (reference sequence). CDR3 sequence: CASSSPGRGSGYTF. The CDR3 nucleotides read TGTGCCAGCAGTTCCCCCGGCAGGGGATCCGGCTACACCTTC.

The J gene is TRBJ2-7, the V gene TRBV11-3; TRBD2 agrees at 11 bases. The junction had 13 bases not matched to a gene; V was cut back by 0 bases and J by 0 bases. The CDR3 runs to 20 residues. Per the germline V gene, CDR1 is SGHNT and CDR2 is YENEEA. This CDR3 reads CASSLDLRVTSGKASYEQYF. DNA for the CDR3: TGTGCCAGCAGCTTAGATCTTAGGGTGACTAGCGGGAAAGCCTCCTACGAGCAGTACTTC.

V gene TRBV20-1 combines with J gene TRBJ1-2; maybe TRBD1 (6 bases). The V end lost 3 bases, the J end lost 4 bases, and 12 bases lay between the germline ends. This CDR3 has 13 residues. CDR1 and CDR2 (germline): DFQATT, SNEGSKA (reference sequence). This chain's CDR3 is CSASGGPGYGYTF. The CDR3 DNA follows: TGCAGTGCTAGTGGGGGGCCTGGCTATGGCTACACCTTC.